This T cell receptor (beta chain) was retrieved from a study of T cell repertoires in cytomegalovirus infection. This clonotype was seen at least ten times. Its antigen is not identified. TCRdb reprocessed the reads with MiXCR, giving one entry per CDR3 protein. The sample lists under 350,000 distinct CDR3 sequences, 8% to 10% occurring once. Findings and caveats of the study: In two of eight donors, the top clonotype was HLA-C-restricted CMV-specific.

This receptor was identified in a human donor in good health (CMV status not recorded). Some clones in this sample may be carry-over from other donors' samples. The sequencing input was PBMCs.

CDR3 in DNA: TGTGCCAGCAGCTTAGATGGTTCCCCCCGTGTCGGCTACACCTTC. This encodes CASSLDGSPRVGYTF. The V gene is TRBV7-8, the J gene TRBJ1-2; D not resolved. CDR1 is SGHVS and CDR2 is FQNEAQ in the germline V gene. This CDR3 comprises 15 residues. Between the trimmed V and J ends, which lost 1 base and 8 bases, there was a span of 17 bases.